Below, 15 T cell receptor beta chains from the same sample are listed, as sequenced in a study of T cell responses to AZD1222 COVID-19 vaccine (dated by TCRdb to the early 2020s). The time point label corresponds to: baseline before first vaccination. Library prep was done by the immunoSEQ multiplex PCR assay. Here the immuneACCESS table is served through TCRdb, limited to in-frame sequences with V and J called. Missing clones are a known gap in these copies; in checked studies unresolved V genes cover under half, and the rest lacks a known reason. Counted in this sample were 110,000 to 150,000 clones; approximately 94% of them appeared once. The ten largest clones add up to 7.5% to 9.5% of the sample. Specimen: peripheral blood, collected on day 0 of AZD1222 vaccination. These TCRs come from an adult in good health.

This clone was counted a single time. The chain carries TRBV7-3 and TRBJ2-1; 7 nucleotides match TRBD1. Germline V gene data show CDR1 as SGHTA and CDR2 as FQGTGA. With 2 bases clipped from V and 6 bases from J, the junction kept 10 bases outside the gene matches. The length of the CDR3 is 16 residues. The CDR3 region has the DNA TGTGCCAGCAGCTTAGATTCGAGGCAGGGGGTCAATGAGCAGTTCTTC. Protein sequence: CASSLDSRQGVNEQFF.

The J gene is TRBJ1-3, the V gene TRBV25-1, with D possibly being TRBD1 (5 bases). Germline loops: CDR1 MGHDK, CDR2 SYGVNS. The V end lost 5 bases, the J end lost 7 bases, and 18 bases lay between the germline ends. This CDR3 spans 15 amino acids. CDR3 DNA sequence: TGTGCCAGCAGTCGAGGCGGTGGGGGATCGAACACCATATATTTT. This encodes CASSRGGGGSNTIYF.

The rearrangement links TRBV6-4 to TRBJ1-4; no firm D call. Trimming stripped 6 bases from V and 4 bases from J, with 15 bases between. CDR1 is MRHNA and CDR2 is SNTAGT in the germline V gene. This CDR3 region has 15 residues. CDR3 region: CASRPTAGGNEKLFF. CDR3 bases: TGTGCCAGCAGACCAACGGCGGGTGGTAATGAAAAACTGTTTTTT.

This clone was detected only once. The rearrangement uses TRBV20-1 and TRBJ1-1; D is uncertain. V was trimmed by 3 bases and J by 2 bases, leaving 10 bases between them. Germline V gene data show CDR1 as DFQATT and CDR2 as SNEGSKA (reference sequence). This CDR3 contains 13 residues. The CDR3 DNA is TGCAGTGCTAGTCACGGGTTTAACACTGAAGCTTTCTTT. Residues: CSASHGFNTEAFF.

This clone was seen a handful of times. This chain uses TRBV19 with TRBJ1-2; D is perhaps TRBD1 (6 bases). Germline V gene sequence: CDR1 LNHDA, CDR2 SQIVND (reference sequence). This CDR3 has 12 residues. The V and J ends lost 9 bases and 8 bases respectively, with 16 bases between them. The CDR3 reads CASFRGGLGYTF. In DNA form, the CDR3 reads TGTGCCAGCTTCCGAGGGGGGCTGGGCTACACCTTC.

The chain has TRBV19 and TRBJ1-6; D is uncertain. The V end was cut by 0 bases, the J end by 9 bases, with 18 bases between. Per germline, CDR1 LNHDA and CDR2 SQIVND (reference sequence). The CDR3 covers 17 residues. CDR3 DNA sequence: TGTGCCAGTAGTATAGACGGTACTAGGGTCATCGGTTCACCCCTCCACTTT. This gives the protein CASSIDGTRVIGSPLHF.

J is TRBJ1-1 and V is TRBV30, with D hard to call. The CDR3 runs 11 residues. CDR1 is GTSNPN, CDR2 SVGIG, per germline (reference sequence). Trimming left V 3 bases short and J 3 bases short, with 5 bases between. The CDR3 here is CAWRQYTEAFF. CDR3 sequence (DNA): TGTGCCTGGAGACAGTACACTGAAGCTTTCTTT.

The CDR3 bases are TGTGCCAGCAGTCTGTCCAACTATGGCTACACCTTC. This translates into CASSLSNYGYTF. The chain carries TRBV12-3 or TRBV12-4 and TRBJ1-2; D is unclear. Trimming cost V 5 bases and J 2 bases, with 6 bases left between them. This CDR3 has 12 amino acids.

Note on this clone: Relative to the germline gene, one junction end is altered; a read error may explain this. CDR3 region: CASSYMGGTGTGTDF. The CDR3 DNA follows: TGTGCCAGCAGTTACATGGGGGGAACCGGGACAGGGACTGACTTT. J is TRBJ1-6 and V is TRBV6-6, with 9 bases fitting TRBD1. From germline, CDR1 is MNHNY and CDR2 SVGAGI (reference sequence). The CDR3 runs 15 residues.

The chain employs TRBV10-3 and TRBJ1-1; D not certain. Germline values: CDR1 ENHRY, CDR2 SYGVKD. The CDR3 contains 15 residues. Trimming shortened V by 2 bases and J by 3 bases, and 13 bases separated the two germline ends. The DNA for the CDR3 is TGTGCCATCAGTGAGGGACCCTCCCGGGACACTGAAGCTTTCTTT. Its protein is CAISEGPSRDTEAFF.

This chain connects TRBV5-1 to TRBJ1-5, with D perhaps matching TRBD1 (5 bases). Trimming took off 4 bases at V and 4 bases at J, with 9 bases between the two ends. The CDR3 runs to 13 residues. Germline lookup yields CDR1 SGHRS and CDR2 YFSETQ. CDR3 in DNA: TGCGCCAGCAGCCGGGACGGAAATCAGCCCCAGCATTTT. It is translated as CASSRDGNQPQHF.

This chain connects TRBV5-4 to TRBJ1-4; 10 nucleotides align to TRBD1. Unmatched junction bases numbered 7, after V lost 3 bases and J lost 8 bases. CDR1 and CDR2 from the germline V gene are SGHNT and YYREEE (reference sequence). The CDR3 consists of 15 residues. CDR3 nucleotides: TGTGCCAGCAGCTCACTGGGACAGGGGAACGAAAAACTGTTTTTT. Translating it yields CASSSLGQGNEKLFF.

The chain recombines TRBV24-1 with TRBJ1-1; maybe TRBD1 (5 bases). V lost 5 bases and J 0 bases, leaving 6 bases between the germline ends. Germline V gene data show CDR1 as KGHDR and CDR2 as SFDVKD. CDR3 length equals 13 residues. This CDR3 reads CATSVGLNTEAFF. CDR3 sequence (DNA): TGTGCCACCAGTGTGGGGCTGAACACTGAAGCTTTCTTT.

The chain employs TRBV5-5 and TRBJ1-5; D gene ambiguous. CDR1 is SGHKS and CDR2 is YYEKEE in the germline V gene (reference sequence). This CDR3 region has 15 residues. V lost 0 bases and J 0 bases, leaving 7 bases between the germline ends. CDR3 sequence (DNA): TGTGCCAGCAGCTTGGAGATGGGTAGCAATCAGCCCCAGCATTTT. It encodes CASSLEMGSNQPQHF.

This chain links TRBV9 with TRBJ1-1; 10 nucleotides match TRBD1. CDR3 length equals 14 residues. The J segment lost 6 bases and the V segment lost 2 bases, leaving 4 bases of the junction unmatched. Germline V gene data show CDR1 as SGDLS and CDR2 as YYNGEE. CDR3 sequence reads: CASSVRDRGPEAFF. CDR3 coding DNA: TGTGCCAGCAGCGTCCGGGACAGGGGCCCTGAAGCTTTCTTT. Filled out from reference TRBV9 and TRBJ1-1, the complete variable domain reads DSGVTQTPKHLITATGQRVTLRCSPRSGDLSVYWYQQSLDQGLQFLIQYYNGEERAKGNILERFSAQQFPDLHSELNLSSLELGDSALYFCASSVRDRGPEAFFGQGTRLTVV.